This T cell receptor beta chain was recorded in a study of response to subunit inactivated influenza vaccine. From germline, CDR1 is SGHDT and CDR2 YYEEEE. Trimming pared 1 base from V and 2 bases from J, leaving 13 bases between. The CDR3 has 15 amino acids. With respect to this clonotype: Its cognate antigen is unknown.

TCRdb fed the RT-PCR reads into MiXCR, producing one record per CDR3 protein. The table lists some 300,000 distinct CDR3 sequences, 20% to 25% of them singletons. Findings and limits, study-wide: The authors suggested that few new T cells are recruited per seasonal influenza vaccination.

The gene calls are TRBV5-6 and TRBJ2-7; D is uncertain. This specimen consisted of PBMCs from blood, obtained 21 months after vaccination. The clonotype comes from a man between 50 and 75 years old who received an inactivated influenza vaccine. The CDR3 reads CASSLLQETAYEQYF. The CDR3, as DNA: TGTGCCAGCAGCTTGTTACAAGAAACCGCCTACGAGCAGTACTTC. Full variable domain (missing parts from reference TRBV5-6 and TRBJ2-7): DAGVTQSPTHLIKTRGQQVTLRCSPKSGHDTVSWYQQALGQGPQFIFQYYEEEERQRGNFPDRFSGHQFPNYSSELNVNALLLGDSALYLCASSLLQETAYEQYFGPGTRLTVT.